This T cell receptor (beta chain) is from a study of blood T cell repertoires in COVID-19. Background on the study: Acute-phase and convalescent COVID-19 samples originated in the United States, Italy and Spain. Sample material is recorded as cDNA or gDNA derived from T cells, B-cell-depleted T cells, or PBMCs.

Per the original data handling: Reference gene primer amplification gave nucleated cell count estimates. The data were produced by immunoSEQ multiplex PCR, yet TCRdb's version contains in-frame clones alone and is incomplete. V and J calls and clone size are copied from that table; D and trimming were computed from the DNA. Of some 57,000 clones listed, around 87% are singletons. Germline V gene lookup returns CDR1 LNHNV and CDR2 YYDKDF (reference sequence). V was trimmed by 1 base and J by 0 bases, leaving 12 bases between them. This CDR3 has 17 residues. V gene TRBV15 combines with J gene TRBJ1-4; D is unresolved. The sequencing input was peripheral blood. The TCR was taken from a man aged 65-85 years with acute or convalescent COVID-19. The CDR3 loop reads CATSRGPGSPTNEKLFF. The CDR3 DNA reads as TGTGCCACCAGCAGAGGCCCGGGGTCTCCAACTAATGAAAAACTGTTTTTT.